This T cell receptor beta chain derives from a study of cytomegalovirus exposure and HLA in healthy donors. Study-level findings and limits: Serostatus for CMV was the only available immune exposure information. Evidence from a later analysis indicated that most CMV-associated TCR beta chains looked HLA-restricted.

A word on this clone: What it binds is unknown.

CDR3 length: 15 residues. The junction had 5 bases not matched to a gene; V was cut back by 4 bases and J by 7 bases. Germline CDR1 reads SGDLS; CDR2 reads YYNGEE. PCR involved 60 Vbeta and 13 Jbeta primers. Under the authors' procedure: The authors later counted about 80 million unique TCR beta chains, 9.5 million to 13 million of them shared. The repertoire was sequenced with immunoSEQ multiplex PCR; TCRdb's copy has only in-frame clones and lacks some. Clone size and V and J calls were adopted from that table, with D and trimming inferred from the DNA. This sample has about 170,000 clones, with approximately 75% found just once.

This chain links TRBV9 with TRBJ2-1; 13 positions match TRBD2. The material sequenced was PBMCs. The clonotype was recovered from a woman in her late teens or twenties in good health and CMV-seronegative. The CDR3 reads CASSPRTSGRNEQFF. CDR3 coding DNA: TGTGCCAGCAGCCCTCGGACTAGCGGGAGAAATGAGCAGTTCTTC.